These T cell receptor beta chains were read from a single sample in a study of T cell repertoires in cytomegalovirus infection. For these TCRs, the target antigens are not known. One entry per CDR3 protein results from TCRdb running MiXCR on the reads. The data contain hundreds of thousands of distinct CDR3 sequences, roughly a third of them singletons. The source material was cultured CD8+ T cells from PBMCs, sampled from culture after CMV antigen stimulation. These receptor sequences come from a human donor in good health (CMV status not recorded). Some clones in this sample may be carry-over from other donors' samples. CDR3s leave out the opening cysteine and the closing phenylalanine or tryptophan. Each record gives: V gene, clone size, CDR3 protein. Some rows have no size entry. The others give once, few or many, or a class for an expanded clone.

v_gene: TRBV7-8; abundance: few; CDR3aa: ASSPPWRGLNTEAF
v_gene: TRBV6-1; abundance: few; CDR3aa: ASSFTSGTGTGELF
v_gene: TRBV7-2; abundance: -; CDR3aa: ASSLVLVSVSYGNTIY
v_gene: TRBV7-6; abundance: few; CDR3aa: ASSLPLVDNEQF
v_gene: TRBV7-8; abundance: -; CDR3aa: ASSPLGGDDNEKLF
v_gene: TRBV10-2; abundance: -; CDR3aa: ASSRTGIAEKLF
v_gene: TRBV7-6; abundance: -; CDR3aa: ASSLGGGPNEQY
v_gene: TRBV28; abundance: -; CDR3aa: ASSLHLRANTGELF
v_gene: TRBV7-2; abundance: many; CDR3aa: ASSLEGISGNEQF
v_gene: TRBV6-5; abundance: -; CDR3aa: ASSYSGQGLTNEKLF
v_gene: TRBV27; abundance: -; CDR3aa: ASSLVGAAPDTQY
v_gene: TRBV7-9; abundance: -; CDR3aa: ASSLSTLGTGEKLDGYT
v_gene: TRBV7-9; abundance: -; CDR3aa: ASSARQGAMDYGYT
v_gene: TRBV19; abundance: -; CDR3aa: ASRRGRRDSISNTDTQY
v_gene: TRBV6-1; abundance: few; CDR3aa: ASAWDRYTEAF
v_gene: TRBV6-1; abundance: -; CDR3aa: ASSDVGSYYGYT
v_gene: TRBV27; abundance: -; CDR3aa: ASSLLGAQDTGELF
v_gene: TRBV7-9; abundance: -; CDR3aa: ASSSPVRGGKGSSTDTQY
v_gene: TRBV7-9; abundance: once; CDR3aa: TSSLNNEKLF
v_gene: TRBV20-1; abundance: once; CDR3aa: SASPLDNYGYT
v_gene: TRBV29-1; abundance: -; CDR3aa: SVSNQATNEKLF
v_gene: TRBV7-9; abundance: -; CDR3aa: ASSLRPRDRGSYEQY
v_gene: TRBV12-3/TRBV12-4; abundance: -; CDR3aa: ASSLEGQRNEKLF
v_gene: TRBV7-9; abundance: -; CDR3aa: ASSSGLALSYEQY
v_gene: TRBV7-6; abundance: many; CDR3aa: ASSADRGLNTEAF
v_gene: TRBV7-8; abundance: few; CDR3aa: ASSLPGLAGGDEQF
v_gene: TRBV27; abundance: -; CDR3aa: ASSGTSGGLRDTQY
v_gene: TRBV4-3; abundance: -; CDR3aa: ASSQDFTSGAGELF
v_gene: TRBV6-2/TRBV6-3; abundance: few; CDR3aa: ASSYMPDDSEQF
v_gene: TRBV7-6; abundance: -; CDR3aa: ASSLEAGVNNEQF
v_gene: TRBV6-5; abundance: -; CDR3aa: ASSYSMLGSPGNTIY
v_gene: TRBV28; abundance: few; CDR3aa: ASSTPISTGNYGYT
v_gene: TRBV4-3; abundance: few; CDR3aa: ASSPGLASDTQY
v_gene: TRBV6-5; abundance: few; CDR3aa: ASSRQGTYNEQF
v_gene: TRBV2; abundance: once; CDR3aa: ASSAGGPREWPQH
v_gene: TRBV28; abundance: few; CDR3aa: ASSYYPDLEGTEAF
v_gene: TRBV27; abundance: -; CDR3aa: ASSTGTDLFGYT
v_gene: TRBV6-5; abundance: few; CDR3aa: ASSYSTQGGNTEAF
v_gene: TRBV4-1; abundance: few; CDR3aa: ASSQDPLAPSSYNEQF
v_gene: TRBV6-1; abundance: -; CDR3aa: ASSEALPSGRLNIQY
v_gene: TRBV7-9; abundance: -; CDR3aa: ASSRRDRDYEQY
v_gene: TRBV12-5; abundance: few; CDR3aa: ASGSQQGTKNTEAF
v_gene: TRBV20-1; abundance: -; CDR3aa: SATGQF
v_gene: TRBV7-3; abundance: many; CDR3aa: ASSPHRDRAPGETQY
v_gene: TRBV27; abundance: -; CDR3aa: ASSLSAGYGGYT
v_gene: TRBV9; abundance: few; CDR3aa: ASSPSRSTTNEKLF
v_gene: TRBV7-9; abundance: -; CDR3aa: ASSHSGATENYGYT
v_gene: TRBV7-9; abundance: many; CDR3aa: ASSYRTSRGNTIY
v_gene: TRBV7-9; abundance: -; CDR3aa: ASSERGRYEQF
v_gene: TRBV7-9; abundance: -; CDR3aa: ASSLVTGMSEQY
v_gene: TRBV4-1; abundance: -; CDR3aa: ASSRRTPGGDNTGELF
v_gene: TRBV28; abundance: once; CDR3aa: ASSFTVGANVLT
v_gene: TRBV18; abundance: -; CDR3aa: ASSPPTRTLGETQY